The rows below give T cell receptor beta chains drawn from one sample of a study of cytomegalovirus exposure and HLA in healthy donors. The data were produced by immunoSEQ multiplex PCR, yet TCRdb's version contains in-frame clones alone and is incomplete. The table has 150,000 to 200,000 clones, 85% to 90% seen once; the top ten hold 3.5% to 4.5%. Sequenced input: PBMCs. These receptors originate from a man aged 18 to 29 in good health and CMV-seropositive. The CDR3 runs from the conserved cysteine through the conserved F or W. The D gene is left open where the match is weak. The size of a clone is reported for some rows only, either as once, few or many, or as a class for expanded clones.

v_gene	j_gene	abundance	d_gene	len	CDR3nt	CDR3aa
TRBV18	TRBJ1-1	-	-	16	TGTGCCAGCTCACCAGGGAGGTTCGGGGAGAACACTGAAGCTTTCTTT	CASSPGRFGENTEAFF
TRBV2	TRBJ2-2	-	TRBD1	16	TGTGCCAGCAGTGGCCATACAGGGGGTAGCCCCGGGGAGCTGTTTTTT	CASSGHTGGSPGELFF
TRBV10-3	TRBJ1-2	-	-	14	TGTGCCATCAGTGAGGGTCAGGGAAACTATGGCTACACCTTC	CAISEGQGNYGYTF
TRBV27	TRBJ2-3	-	TRBD1	16	TGTGCCAGCGATAGGACAGGAGTCCCTAGCACAGATACGCAGTATTTT	CASDRTGVPSTDTQYF
TRBV27	TRBJ2-3	-	TRBD2	14	TGTGCCACCAAAAGCGGGAGGGGAGGAGATACGCAGTATTTT	CATKSGRGGDTQYF
TRBV2	TRBJ2-5	-	TRBD1	15	TGTGCCAGCAGTGAAAGGACAGGTGGTGACGAGACCCAGTACTTC	CASSERTGGDETQYF
TRBV28	TRBJ1-2	-	TRBD1	14	TGTGCCAGCAGTTTAGCAGGGGGGACTAGTAGCTACACCTTC	CASSLAGGTSSYTF
TRBV2	TRBJ1-5	-	-	14	TGTGCCAGCAGGGGTGGGTCCGGGAATCAGCCCCAGCATTTT	CASRGGSGNQPQHF
TRBV5-1	TRBJ2-5	once	TRBD1	16	TGCGCCAGCAGCACCATGGACAGGGGACCCCAAGAGACCCAGTACTTC	CASSTMDRGPQETQYF
TRBV5-1	TRBJ2-1	-	-	17	TGCGCCAGCAGCTTGGGAGTGGGAGTCACTCTTGGCGATGAGCAGTTCTTC	CASSLGVGVTLGDEQFF
TRBV28	TRBJ2-5	-	TRBD2	15	TGTGCCAGCAGGGGGACTAGCGGGAGCTGGGAGACCCAGTACTTC	CASRGTSGSWETQYF
TRBV29-1	TRBJ2-7	-	TRBD2	14	TGCAGCGCAACCTCCGGACTAGCGACCCACGAGCAGTACTTC	CSATSGLATHEQYF
TRBV2	TRBJ2-2	once	TRBD2	18	TGTGCCAGCAGTGAAGATGCTAGCGGGTATGCGAACACCGGGGAGCTGTTTTTT	CASSEDASGYANTGELFF
TRBV25-1	TRBJ1-4	-	-	15	TGTGCCAGCAGTGAATTCAGGGGATCTAATGAAAAACTGTTTTTT	CASSEFRGSNEKLFF
TRBV6-1	TRBJ1-4	-	-	17	TGTGCCAGCAGTGGCCGACAAGAAGTTACAACTAATGAAAAACTGTTTTTT	CASSGRQEVTTNEKLFF
TRBV7-8	TRBJ1-5	-	-	18	TGTGCCAGCAGCTTAGGGGGGGAGGGACCCTTGCAAAATCAGCCCCAGCATTTT	CASSLGGEGPLQNQPQHF
TRBV10-3	TRBJ2-1	-	-	15	TGTGCCATCAGTCCCCGGGGGATCACCTACAATGAGCAGTTCTTC	CAISPRGITYNEQFF
TRBV29-1	TRBJ1-1	-	-	12	TGCAGCGCGACGACAGGGAACACTGAAGCTTTCTTT	CSATTGNTEAFF
TRBV5-4	TRBJ2-3	-	-	13	TGTGCCAGCAGCGCAACAATCACAGATACGCAGTATTTT	CASSATITDTQYF
TRBV7-2	TRBJ1-3	once	-	17	TGTGCCAGCAACCCCCCTAGGCAGGGGATCTCTGGAAACACCATATATTTT	CASNPPRQGISGNTIYF
TRBV28	TRBJ1-2	-	-	14	TGTGCCAGCAGTTTATTCGTCAGCGGGGAAGGCTACACCTTC	CASSLFVSGEGYTF
TRBV2	TRBJ1-1	-	-	14	TGTGCCAGCAGGGGGAGGAGAATGAACACTGAAGCTTTCTTT	CASRGRRMNTEAFF
TRBV7-9	TRBJ2-7	-	-	16	TGTGCCAGCAGCTTACAACTGGGAGCGGGTTCCTACGAGCAGTACTTC	CASSLQLGAGSYEQYF
TRBV19	TRBJ1-5	-	-	15	TGTGCCAGTACGACAGGAGGCTTGCCCGATCAGCCCCAGCATTTT	CASTTGGLPDQPQHF
TRBV5-1	TRBJ2-5	-	TRBD1	16	TGCGCCAGCAGCTCGGACGCTATAACAGGGGGCGAGACCCAGTACTTC	CASSSDAITGGETQYF
TRBV5-4	TRBJ1-1	once	-	14	TGTGCCAGCAGCTTTTCAGGGTTCAACACTGAAGCTTTCTTT	CASSFSGFNTEAFF
TRBV7-9	TRBJ2-1	-	-	14	TGTGCCAGCAGCTTAGCTAGCGAATTCAATGAGCAGTTCTTC	CASSLASEFNEQFF
TRBV6-4	TRBJ1-5	-	-	13	TGTGCCAGCAGTGAGAGGGTCGATCAGCCCCAGCATTTT	CASSERVDQPQHF
TRBV10-3	TRBJ2-7	-	TRBD2	14	TGTGCCATCAGTCCGGGACTAGGAGTATACGAGCAGTACTTC	CAISPGLGVYEQYF
TRBV6-1	TRBJ2-7	-	TRBD2	15	TGTGCCAGCAGTCCCGTATTAGCGGGAGGGGGCGAGCAGTACTTC	CASSPVLAGGGEQYF
TRBV5-1	TRBJ2-7	-	TRBD1	12	TGCGCCAGCAGCCGTGACAGGGGCGAGCAGTACTTC	CASSRDRGEQYF
TRBV9	TRBJ2-5	once	TRBD2	16	TGTGCCAGCAGCGTAGCACCGGCTAGCGGGATAGAGACCCAGTACTTC	CASSVAPASGIETQYF
TRBV29-1	TRBJ1-1	-	TRBD1	13	TGCAGCGTTGCGAGGACAGGGGACACTGAAGCTTTCTTT	CSVARTGDTEAFF
TRBV6-5	TRBJ1-1	-	-	15	TGTGCCAGCAGTTACAGCAGGGTAGGGAAGACTGAAGCTTTCTTT	CASSYSRVGKTEAFF
TRBV5-1	TRBJ2-1	-	-	13	TGCGCCAGCAGCCCCACCCACGGGTATGAGCAGTTCTTC	CASSPTHGYEQFF
TRBV28	TRBJ1-1	-	-	13	TGTGCCAGCAGTTTAACTCCCGGGGATGAAGCTTTCTTT	CASSLTPGDEAFF
TRBV12-5	TRBJ1-4	-	TRBD1	18	TGTGCTAGTGGTCTATGTCCCGGGACAGGGAGGCATAATGAAAAACTGTTTTTT	CASGLCPGTGRHNEKLFF
TRBV6-4	TRBJ2-7	-	-	13	TGTGCCAGCAGTGTCCGACTCGGTCACGAGCAGTACTTC	CASSVRLGHEQYF
TRBV27	TRBJ2-5	-	TRBD1	15	TGTGCCAGCAGTTCGATGACAGGGGGCGAAGAGACCCAGTACTTC	CASSSMTGGEETQYF
TRBV30	TRBJ2-5	-	-	14	TGTGCCTGGAGTATTGTACAGCCACAAGAGACCCAGTACTTC	CAWSIVQPQETQYF
TRBV28	TRBJ1-1	-	TRBD1	17	TGTGCCAGCAGTTTCTGGGGACAGCGACTGAGGAACACTGAAGCTTTCTTT	CASSFWGQRLRNTEAFF
TRBV5-1	TRBJ2-5	-	TRBD1	14	TGCGCCAGCAGCCAGGGACAGGCATGGGAGACCCAGTACTTC	CASSQGQAWETQYF
TRBV27	TRBJ2-1	-	TRBD1	13	TGTGCCAGCAGTCCAGCCCGCCGGGACAGCTTGTTCTTC	CASSPARRDSLFF
TRBV12-5	TRBJ2-7	few	-	11	TGTGCTAGTGGTTTAATCTCCGAGCAGTACTTC	CASGLISEQYF
TRBV27	TRBJ1-4	once	-	13	TGTGCCAGCCGTGCACAGAAGAATGAAAAACTGTTTTTT	CASRAQKNEKLFF
TRBV7-3	TRBJ2-7	-	-	12	TGTGCCAGCAGCTTAACTGGCCACGAGCAGTACTTC	CASSLTGHEQYF
TRBV7-9	TRBJ2-7	once	-	13	TGTGCCAGCAGCTTAGAATTAGGGGGCGAGCAGTACTTC	CASSLELGGEQYF
TRBV9	TRBJ2-7	-	TRBD2	15	TGTGCCAGCAGCGCCTTTGGCGGGAGTGTCGACGAGCAGTACTTC	CASSAFGGSVDEQYF
TRBV14	TRBJ1-2	-	-	14	TGTGCCAGCAGCCAAGGGAGCCGGAGCTATGGCTACACCTTC	CASSQGSRSYGYTF